These 30 T cell receptor beta chains originate from one sample sequenced in a study of identical twins. TCRdb re-derived calls from the 5' RACE reads in MiXCR, one entry per CDR3 protein. The profile shows approximately 620,000 distinct CDR3 sequences, 8.5% to 9.5% of them singletons. These data are also associated with another study on yellow fever vaccine responses in identical twins.

Sequenced sample: PBMCs. These TCRs come from a woman aged 18-30 years in good health.

In this sample, this clonotype turned up a few times. CDR3: CSVWRETQYF. For the CDR3, the DNA is TGCAGCGTTTGGCGAGAGACCCAGTACTTC. The chain has TRBV29-1 and TRBJ2-5; no firm D call. Looked up from germline, CDR1 is SQVTM and CDR2 is ANQGSEA. V lost 5 bases and J lost 4, with 5 bases in between. The CDR3 has 10 residues.

This clonotype was seen a few times. V and J are TRBV5-1 and TRBJ2-5; 8 bases match TRBD2. V shed 4 bases, J shed 4 bases, and the junction held 15 bases outside the gene matches. The CDR3 totals 17 residues. Germline loops: CDR1 SGHRS, CDR2 YFSETQ. DNA of the CDR3: TGCGCCAGCAGCCCAGGGCTAGCGGGCGAACAAGGAGAGACCCAGTACTTC. This sequence encodes CASSPGLAGEQGETQYF.

This clonotype was seen at least ten times. The chain links TRBV5-1 to TRBJ2-3; 7 nucleotides agree with TRBD1. The CDR3 extends over 16 amino acids. Germline trimming cut 2 bases from V and 6 bases from J; bases unmatched to any gene: 12. CDR1 and CDR2 (germline): SGHRS, YFSETQ. CDR3 bases: TGCGCCAGCAGCTTACGACAGGGATCTCATACGGATACGCAGTATTTT. It specifies CASSLRQGSHTDTQYF.

J is TRBJ2-7 and V is TRBV4-1; D perhaps matches TRBD1 (6 bases). V was clipped by 4 bases and J by 6 bases, with 13 bases between them. The V gene's germline CDR1 is MGHRA and CDR2 YSYEKL. There are 13 residues in the CDR3. DNA for the CDR3: TGCGCCAGCAGCCTACCAACAGGGATCGAGCAGTACTTC. Protein product: CASSLPTGIEQYF.

Many counts were recorded for this clonotype. This chain links TRBV7-9 with TRBJ2-7; 9 bases fit TRBD1. CDR1 SEHNR and CDR2 FQNEAQ come from the germline V gene (reference sequence). This CDR3 has 16 amino acids. J gave up 0 bases and V 3 bases, and 6 bases lay outside the gene matches. The CDR3 here is CASSFNRGRSSYEQYF. CDR3 coding DNA: TGTGCCAGCAGCTTCAACAGGGGGCGAAGCTCCTACGAGCAGTACTTC. The complete variable domain, with remaining parts taken from reference TRBV7-9 and TRBJ2-7, reads DTGVSQNPRHKITKRGQNVTFRCDPISEHNRLYWYRQTLGQGPEFLTYFQNEAQLEKSRLLSDRFSAERPKGSFSTLEIQRTEQGDSAMYLCASSFNRGRSSYEQYFGPGTRLTVT.

The chain combines TRBV7-3 with TRBJ2-5, with 7 bases fitting TRBD1. CDR1 is SGHTA, CDR2 FQGTGA, per germline. CDR3 length: 15 residues. Trimming cost V 0 bases and J 1 base; bases outside gene matches: 2. CDR3 loop: CASSLTGQVQETQYF. The CDR3 bases are TGTGCCAGCAGCTTAACAGGACAGGTCCAAGAGACCCAGTACTTC. The full variable domain, rest sourced from reference TRBV7-3 and TRBJ2-5, is GAGVSQTPSNKVTEKGKYVELRCDPISGHTALYWYRQSLGQGPEFLIYFQGTGAADDSGLPNDRFFAVRPEGSVSTLKIQRTERGDSAVYLCASSLTGQVQETQYFGPGTRLLVL.

This rearrangement joins TRBV10-3 to TRBJ2-7; D might be TRBD1 (6 bases). Germline assignment: CDR1 ENHRY and CDR2 SYGVKD. V lost 10 bases, J lost 1 base, and 29 bases lay in between. The CDR3 contains 18 residues. The DNA for the CDR3 is TGTGCCACCCTCCTACCCCCCACCGGGACAAAGGCTTCCTACGAGCAGTACTTC. The encoded protein is CATLLPPTGTKASYEQYF.

In its sample, this clonotype was seen many times. CDR3 loop: CASSSTRLARGTDTQYF. CDR3 bases: TGCGCCAGCAGCTCGACACGACTAGCGAGAGGCACAGATACGCAGTATTTT. The rearrangement uses TRBV5-1 and TRBJ2-3; 8 bases are a match to TRBD2. The CDR3 sequence is 17 residues long. Trimming took 3 bases from V and 1 from J; bases not matched to a gene: 10. Germline V CDR1 and CDR2: SGHRS, YFSETQ.

CDR3 sequence: CSVWAVLGAFF. The DNA for the CDR3 is TGCAGTGTGTGGGCGGTGTTAGGAGCTTTCTTT. V gene TRBV20-1 combines with J gene TRBJ1-1; no clear D. V was trimmed by 7 bases and J by 10 bases, leaving 16 bases between them. Germline CDR1 is DFQATT and CDR2 is SNEGSKA (reference sequence). The CDR3 covers 11 residues.

In its sample, this clonotype was seen many times. The rearrangement uses TRBV20-1 and TRBJ2-2; the D gene could be TRBD1 or TRBD2 (5 bases each). Germline values: CDR1 DFQATT, CDR2 SNEGSKA (reference sequence). Trimming pared 0 bases from V and 3 bases from J, leaving 14 bases between. The CDR3 is 16 residues long. The CDR3 DNA reads TGCAGTGCTAGAGATCCTCGGGGCAAAGACACCGGGGAGCTGTTTTTT. It encodes CSARDPRGKDTGELFF.

The chain joins TRBV7-9 to TRBJ2-7, with D hard to call. This CDR3 is 12 amino acids long. The germline V and J ends were trimmed by 0 bases and 6 bases, with 6 bases remaining between them. Germline values: CDR1 SEHNR, CDR2 FQNEAQ (reference sequence). The CDR3 protein is CASSLAPFEQYF. The CDR3 DNA follows: TGTGCCAGCAGCTTAGCGCCGTTCGAGCAGTACTTC.

The CDR3 bases are TGTGCCAGCAGGATTAGCGGGGGGGCGGAGACCCAGTACTTC. This translates into CASRISGGAETQYF. The chain has TRBV12-3 or TRBV12-4 and TRBJ2-5; 11 bases are shared with TRBD2. The CDR3 sequence is 14 residues long. V lost 6 bases and J lost 5; bases outside the gene matches: 5.

This clonotype was counted a few times. The V and J genes are TRBV5-5 and TRBJ2-7; D call uncertain. CDR3 length: 15 residues. Germline V gene data show CDR1 as SGHKS and CDR2 as YYEKEE (reference sequence). The germline V and J ends were trimmed by 0 bases and 2 bases, with 12 bases remaining between them. CDR3 DNA sequence: TGTGCCAGCAGCTTGGACTGGACGGTCCCCTACGAGCAGTACTTC. It specifies CASSLDWTVPYEQYF.

This chain connects TRBV7-9 to TRBJ1-1; D is unclear. Germline loops: CDR1 SEHNR, CDR2 FQNEAQ (reference sequence). The CDR3 contains 13 residues. V dropped 2 bases and J dropped 6 bases, with 10 bases sitting between them. For the CDR3, the DNA is TGTGCCAGCAGCTTATTTGACGGAGCTGAAGCTTTCTTT. It specifies CASSLFDGAEAFF.

The chain couples TRBV5-5 to TRBJ1-1; D ambiguous. The CDR3 runs to 16 residues. Germline-derived CDR1 and CDR2 are SGHKS and YYEKEE (reference sequence). V was shortened by 4 bases and J by 0 bases, with 16 bases between the two germline ends. In nucleotides, the CDR3 is TGTGCCAGCAGCCCCCGGACGGGGAGAGTGAACACTGAAGCTTTCTTT. Encoded protein: CASSPRTGRVNTEAFF.

This clonotype turned up a few times. The chain employs TRBV18 and TRBJ2-7; D might be TRBD1 or TRBD2, each matching 6 bases. Germline CDR1 is KGHSH and CDR2 is LQKENI. The CDR3 totals 15 residues. V was pared by 6 bases and J by 0 bases, with 15 bases between. The DNA of the CDR3 is TGTGCCAGCTCCCGGTACAGGGACTTCTCCTACGAGCAGTACTTC. It yields the protein CASSRYRDFSYEQYF.

This clonotype was recorded many times. This chain connects TRBV5-1 to TRBJ2-1; D might be TRBD2 (6 bases). Germline V gene data show CDR1 as SGHRS and CDR2 as YFSETQ. The CDR3 consists of 16 residues. V gave up 2 bases and J gave up 0 bases, with 12 bases separating them. The CDR3: CASSFAGTSSYNEQFF. In nucleotides, the CDR3 is TGCGCCAGCAGCTTTGCGGGGACCAGCTCCTACAATGAGCAGTTCTTC.

The genes are TRBV7-6 and TRBJ1-6; D unresolved. The CDR3 totals 15 residues. The V end lost 5 bases, the J end lost 8 bases, and 16 bases lay between the germline ends. From germline, CDR1 is SGHVS and CDR2 FNYEAQ. CDR3 amino acids: CASSPRLGRDSPLHF. Written as DNA, the CDR3 is TGTGCCAGCAGCCCCAGGCTGGGTAGGGATTCACCCCTCCACTTT.

This clonotype occurred a few times. This chain connects TRBV25-1 to TRBJ2-5, with 8 positions matching TRBD2. Germline loops: CDR1 MGHDK, CDR2 SYGVNS. V trimming: 6 bases; J trimming: 5 bases; junction bases outside the gene matches: 11. This CDR3 has 15 residues. In DNA, the CDR3 is TGTGCCAGCAGGTGGAGAAGCGGGGGTGGCGAGACCCAGTACTTC. This encodes CASRWRSGGGETQYF.

Many counts were recorded for this clonotype. The chain uses TRBV27 and TRBJ2-2, with 7 positions matching TRBD1. This CDR3 has 13 amino acids. The germline V gene encodes CDR1 MNHEY and CDR2 SMNVEV (reference sequence). With 8 bases clipped from V and 4 bases from J, the junction kept 4 bases outside the gene matches. CDR3 DNA: TGTGCCAGCGGTGACAGGGCCACCGGGGAGCTGTTTTTT. It encodes CASGDRATGELFF.

This chain connects TRBV20-1 to TRBJ2-5; D is unresolved. Germline CDR1 and CDR2: DFQATT and SNEGSKA (reference sequence). The CDR3 contains 12 residues. Trimming pared 2 bases from V and 4 bases from J, leaving 8 bases between. CDR3 bases: TGCAGTGCTAGACCTAGGGCAGAGACCCAGTACTTC. It encodes CSARPRAETQYF.

This clonotype was recorded a few times. The rearrangement uses TRBV30 and TRBJ2-3; D is possibly TRBD1 (5 bases). With 4 bases removed from V and 7 bases from J, the gap between germline ends came to 21 bases. Germline CDR1 and CDR2: GTSNPN and SVGIG (reference sequence). The CDR3 runs 15 residues. The CDR3 DNA reads TGTGCCTGGAACCCTCTTAGCTGGGGCACGAATACGCAGTATTTT. It is translated as CAWNPLSWGTNTQYF.

The V call is TRBV6-5, the J call TRBJ2-1, with TRBD2 matching over 9 bases. The germline V gene has CDR1 MNHEY and CDR2 SVGAGI. This CDR3 is built from 17 residues. J was trimmed by 7 bases and V by 0 bases; bases with no gene match: 10. The CDR3 loop is CASSYSSVSGSWNEQFF. The CDR3 DNA reads as TGTGCCAGCAGTTACTCGAGTGTTAGCGGGAGCTGGAATGAGCAGTTCTTC.

This clonotype has more than one count but fewer than ten. J is TRBJ2-7 and V is TRBV7-9, with 7 bases lining up with TRBD2. In germline, CDR1 is SEHNR, CDR2 FQNEAQ (reference sequence). Trimming took 3 bases from V and 5 from J; bases not matched to a gene: 10. The CDR3 is 15 amino acids. The CDR3 is CASSFPISGGHEQYF. CDR3 sequence (DNA): TGTGCCAGCAGCTTTCCTATTTCGGGGGGACACGAGCAGTACTTC.

In DNA form, the CDR3 reads TGCAGTGCCCCGGACAAAAACTACAATGAGCAGTTCTTC. Protein: CSAPDKNYNEQFF. V gene TRBV20-1 combines with J gene TRBJ2-1, with D perhaps TRBD1 (5 bases). The CDR3 is 13 residues long. Trimming left V 6 bases short and J 3 bases short, with 12 bases between. CDR1 and CDR2 from the germline V gene are DFQATT and SNEGSKA (reference sequence).

This clonotype was observed at least ten times. V gene TRBV4-1 combines with J gene TRBJ2-1; D gene uncertain. Germline values: CDR1 MGHRA, CDR2 YSYEKL. V lost 4 bases and J 9 bases, leaving 13 bases between the germline ends. The CDR3 is 13 residues long. Here the CDR3 reads CASSPPSEVEQFF. DNA of the CDR3: TGCGCCAGCAGCCCTCCGAGTGAGGTTGAGCAGTTCTTC.

This CDR3 reads CASSPRFNTGELFF. DNA for the CDR3: TGTGCCAGCAGCCCTAGATTCAACACCGGGGAGCTGTTTTTT. The V gene is TRBV7-3, the J gene TRBJ2-2; D unclear. The germline V gene has CDR1 SGHTA and CDR2 FQGTGA. The CDR3 has 14 residues. V was clipped by 5 bases and J by 2 bases, with 9 bases between them.

The chain uses TRBV18 and TRBJ2-3; D unclear. This CDR3 is 15 amino acids long. Germline V lookup: CDR1 KGHSH, CDR2 LQKENI. Trimming removed 0 bases from V and 3 bases from J, with 10 bases in between. The DNA for the CDR3 is TGTGCCAGCTCACCACCGGCGACCAATACAGATACGCAGTATTTT. Encoded protein: CASSPPATNTDTQYF.

In its sample, this clonotype was seen a few times. The genes are TRBV28 and TRBJ2-7; maybe TRBD1 (8 bases). Germline V gives CDR1 MDHEN, CDR2 SYDVKM. CDR3 length: 15 amino acids. V shed 8 bases and J shed 1 base, with 18 bases lying between them. The chain's CDR3 is CASRLGQGGSYEQYF. The CDR3 DNA follows: TGTGCCAGCCGACTAGGACAGGGAGGGTCCTACGAGCAGTACTTC.

This clonotype has just a few counts. Its ends do not fully match the called genes, so a read error is possible. The chain couples TRBV12-3 or TRBV12-4 to TRBJ2-1; 8 bases fit TRBD2. The CDR3 consists of 18 residues. The CDR3 loop is CARSLTDPAGVLSNEQFF. The DNA of the CDR3 is TGTGCCCGCAGTTTAACGGACCCAGCGGGAGTTTTGTCCAATGAGCAGTTCTTC.